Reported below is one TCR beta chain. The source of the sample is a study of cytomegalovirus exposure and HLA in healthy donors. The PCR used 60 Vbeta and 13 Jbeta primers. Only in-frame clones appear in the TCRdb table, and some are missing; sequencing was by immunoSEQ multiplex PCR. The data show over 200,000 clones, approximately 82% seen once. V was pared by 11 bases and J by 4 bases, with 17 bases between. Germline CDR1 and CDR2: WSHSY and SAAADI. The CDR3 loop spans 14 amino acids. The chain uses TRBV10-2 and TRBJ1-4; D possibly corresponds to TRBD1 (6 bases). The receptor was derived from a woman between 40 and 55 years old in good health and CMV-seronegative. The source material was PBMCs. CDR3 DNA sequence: TGCGCCGCATTGGACCGGGACATTAATGAAAAACTGTTTTTT. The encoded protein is CAALDRDINEKLFF.